This TCR beta chain was sequenced for a study of cytomegalovirus exposure and HLA in healthy donors. Overall study context: Within an early data release were about 90 million unique TCRs drawn from HLA-typed donors. The study, taken as a whole, reports: TCR beta sequences numbering some 17,000 were associated with HLA alleles at 0.05 false discovery rate in a later analysis. Common viral pathogens (according to a later analysis) appeared linked to several of the most significant clusters. Beyond CMV serostatus, there was no information to go on about immune exposure.

This CDR3 spans 10 amino acids. Germline CDR1 reads DFQATT; CDR2 reads SNEGSKA (reference sequence). Trimming took off 5 bases at V and 3 bases at J, with 5 bases between the two ends. PCR involved 60 Vbeta and 13 Jbeta primers. Clones were sequenced by immunoSEQ multiplex PCR, and TCRdb holds only the in-frame ones, with some missing. The repertoire holds tens of thousands of clones, approximately 58% seen once, with around 3.1% in the top ten. Turning to this clone: Its antigen is not identified.

The material sequenced was PBMCs. The origin of this receptor is a woman aged 50 to 65 in good health and CMV-seronegative. This chain joins TRBV20-1 and TRBJ2-7; D unclear. CDR3: CSADNYEQYF. CDR3 nucleotide sequence: TGCAGTGCTGACAACTACGAGCAGTACTTC.